This TCR beta chain came from a study of cytomegalovirus exposure and HLA in healthy donors. At the level of the study: Earlier results showed roughly 120 million unique TCR beta sequences derived from about 179 million T cells.

13 Jbeta primers and 60 Vbeta primers were used for the PCR. Only in-frame clones appear in the TCRdb table, and some are missing; sequencing was by immunoSEQ multiplex PCR. The sample contains some 140,000 clones, 73% of which appear only once. Remarks on this clone: The antigen is unknown.

Broader study findings: There was a cluster of highly shared sequence variants that was likely a sequencing artifact.

This receptor was identified in a woman aged 40 to 50 in good health and CMV-seronegative. Sequences were obtained from PBMCs.

CDR3 DNA: TGTGCCAGCAGCTTGGGGGGGCTGAACACTGAAGCTTTCTTT. This sequence encodes CASSLGGLNTEAFF. J is TRBJ1-1 and V is TRBV13; perhaps TRBD1 as D (6 bases). V lost 3 bases and J lost 0, with 8 bases in between. Germline values: CDR1 PRHDT, CDR2 FYEKMQ (reference sequence). The CDR3 consists of 14 residues.